This T cell receptor (beta chain) stems from a study of blood T cell repertoires in COVID-19. Study summary: Acute and convalescent COVID-19 specimens originated in the United States, Italy and Spain. The analysed material was cDNA or gDNA that came from T cells, B-cell-depleted T cells, or PBMCs.

Germline values: CDR1 SGHNT, CDR2 YENEEA. V was pared by 5 bases and J by 4 bases, with 14 bases between. CDR3 length equals 15 residues. Per the original methods: Nucleated cell number was recorded as an estimate derived from reference gene primer amplification. Clones were read by immunoSEQ multiplex PCR, and TCRdb kept only the in-frame ones, dropping some. From that table come the V and J calls and clone size; the DNA was used to work out D and trimming. The repertoire holds tens of thousands of clones, with over 75% as singletons. The receptor comes from a woman of 80 years or more with active or convalescent COVID-19. The V and J genes are TRBV11-3 and TRBJ2-2; D perhaps matches TRBD2 (5 bases). The sample taken for sequencing was peripheral blood. CDR3 bases: TGTGCCAGCAGCCACGAGGGCAGTACCACCGGGGAGCTGTTTTTT. It is translated as CASSHEGSTTGELFF.